Sequencing of this T cell receptor beta chain was carried out in a study of T cell responses to AZD1222 COVID-19 vaccine. The table came from immunoSEQ multiplex PCR; TCRdb's copy has only in-frame clones and leaves some out. The sample lists roughly 200,000 clones; 80% to 95% were seen once. The CDR3 contains 15 residues. The germline gives CDR1 MNHEY, CDR2 SMNVEV (reference sequence). V gave up 1 base and J gave up 7 bases, with 16 bases separating them. The receptor was isolated from an adult who received the AZD1222 COVID-19 vaccine. This chain joins TRBV27 and TRBJ1-1; D is perhaps TRBD1 (6 bases). This specimen consisted of peripheral blood, obtained 28 days after the second AZD1222 dose. The CDR3 region is CASSLFSSGENEAFF. CDR3 in DNA: TGTGCCAGCAGTTTATTCTCTTCAGGGGAGAATGAAGCTTTCTTT.